The 14 T cell receptor beta chains below all came from one sample that was sequenced in a study of blood T cell repertoires in COVID-19. Data came from immunoSEQ multiplex PCR; TCRdb stores just in-frame clones and leaves some out. The sample comprises about 190,000 clones, around 85% of which are singletons, and around 1.2% rests with the top ten. The specimen was peripheral blood. These receptors were obtained from a man younger than 45 with acute or convalescent COVID-19.

This sequence joins TRBV30 and TRBJ2-5, with TRBD1 matching 9 bases. V lost 4 bases and J lost 13; bases outside the gene matches: 10. Looked up from germline, CDR1 is GTSNPN and CDR2 is SVGIG (reference sequence). The CDR3 spans 12 residues. The CDR3 DNA reads as TGTGCCTGGAATATACAGGGGGCACCAAGGTACTTC. Amino acid sequence: CAWNIQGAPRYF.

V usage is TRBV24-1 and J usage is TRBJ2-3; 8 bases align to TRBD2. CDR3 length: 18 residues. Germline assignment: CDR1 KGHDR and CDR2 SFDVKD. Germline trimming cut 4 bases from V and 0 bases from J; bases unmatched to any gene: 11. The CDR3 reads CATSDRSGSSSSTDTQYF. In nucleotides, the CDR3 is TGTGCCACCAGTGACCGGAGCGGGAGCAGCTCTAGCACAGATACGCAGTATTTT.

The CDR3 coding sequence is TGTGCCAGCAGTTACGGGGGACAGGGCTTCCAAGAGACCCAGTACTTC. This codes for CASSYGGQGFQETQYF. This sequence joins TRBV6-5 and TRBJ2-5; 9 bases agree with TRBD1. The junction had 5 bases not matched to a gene; V was cut back by 2 bases and J by 1 base. The germline V gene encodes CDR1 MNHEY and CDR2 SVGAGI. The CDR3 has 16 residues.

This rearrangement joins TRBV5-4 to TRBJ2-3, with D possibly being TRBD1 (6 bases). Per germline, CDR1 SGHNT and CDR2 YYREEE (reference sequence). V shed 0 bases and J shed 6 bases, with 11 bases lying between them. There are 14 residues in the CDR3. CDR3 residues: CASSLVEGVDTQYF. The DNA of the CDR3 is TGTGCCAGCAGCTTGGTAGAGGGGGTGGATACGCAGTATTTT.

This clone was seen just once. V and J are TRBV5-1 and TRBJ2-3; TRBD2 is a possible D gene (6 bases). V was pared by 5 bases and J by 0 bases, with 10 bases between. Germline values: CDR1 SGHRS, CDR2 YFSETQ. This CDR3 spans 14 amino acids. CDR3 in DNA: TGCGCCAGCAGGGAGGGACCTAGCACAGATACGCAGTATTTT. It yields the protein CASREGPSTDTQYF.

V and J are TRBV19 and TRBJ1-6; possible D gene TRBD1, 5 bases. Trimming took 3 bases from V and 3 from J, leaving 6 bases between them. The CDR3 is 14 residues long. The V gene's germline CDR1 is LNHDA and CDR2 SQIVND (reference sequence). The CDR3 loop is CASSIDSYNSPLHF. The CDR3 DNA follows: TGTGCCAGTAGTATCGACAGCTATAATTCACCCCTCCACTTT.

The DNA of the CDR3 is TGTGCCAGCAGCTTGGATGGAGGGCCTTTATCCGAGCAGTTCTTC. Its protein is CASSLDGGPLSEQFF. This chain links TRBV5-4 with TRBJ2-1, with D perhaps TRBD2 (6 bases). V was shortened by 0 bases and J by 10 bases, with 17 bases between the two germline ends. Germline loops: CDR1 SGHNT, CDR2 YYREEE (reference sequence). The CDR3 totals 15 residues.

The chain employs TRBV5-1 and TRBJ1-5; perhaps TRBD1 as D (5 bases). V was clipped by 7 bases and J by 4 bases, with 12 bases between them. This CDR3 region has 13 residues. Germline values: CDR1 SGHRS, CDR2 YFSETQ. CDR3 amino acids: CASRGEGNQPQHF. CDR3 bases: TGCGCCAGCCGAGGGGAGGGGAATCAGCCCCAGCATTTT. The whole variable domain, remainder taken from reference TRBV5-1 and TRBJ1-5, is KAGVTQTPRYLIKTRGQQVTLSCSPISGHRSVSWYQQTPGQGLQFLFEYFSETQRNKGNFPGRFSGRQFSNSRSEMNVSTLELGDSALYLCASRGEGNQPQHFGDGTRLSIL.

The V call is TRBV5-1, the J call TRBJ1-6; D ambiguous. The V gene's germline CDR1 is SGHRS and CDR2 YFSETQ. The germline V and J ends were trimmed by 0 bases and 5 bases, with 9 bases remaining between them. The CDR3 length is 15 residues. In DNA form, the CDR3 reads TGCGCCAGCAGCTTGGCCGGTTTTAATAATTCACCCCTCCACTTT. Its translation: CASSLAGFNNSPLHF.

The chain has TRBV5-1 and TRBJ2-5, with 11 bases that match TRBD2. This CDR3 has 15 residues. Germline loops: CDR1 SGHRS, CDR2 YFSETQ. The junction had 3 bases not matched to a gene; V was cut back by 0 bases and J by 5 bases. CDR3 coding DNA: TGCGCCAGCAGCTTGGGAACTAGCGGGAGTGAGACCCAGTACTTC. Translating gives CASSLGTSGSETQYF.

The rearrangement joins TRBV6-5 to TRBJ1-5; no firm D call. Per germline, CDR1 MNHEY and CDR2 SVGAGI. The length of the CDR3 is 15 residues. Trimming took off 5 bases at V and 1 base at J, with 12 bases between the two ends. The CDR3 bases are TGTGCCAGCAGTAACGCCCGGGGAAGCAATCAGCCCCAGCATTTT. It yields the protein CASSNARGSNQPQHF.

This chain connects TRBV29-1 to TRBJ2-7; TRBD1 aligns across 7 bases. The CDR3 sequence is 13 residues long. J gave up 6 bases and V 5 bases, and 10 bases lay outside the gene matches. The germline V gene has CDR1 SQVTM and CDR2 ANQGSEA. This CDR3 reads CSVQRGLRGEQYF. CDR3 sequence (DNA): TGCAGCGTTCAAAGGGGGCTTCGTGGCGAGCAGTACTTC.

V gene TRBV19 combines with J gene TRBJ1-5; a weak D match, TRBD1 (5 bases). CDR1 and CDR2 (germline): LNHDA, SQIVND (reference sequence). Trimming cost V 2 bases and J 7 bases, with 15 bases left between them. This CDR3 contains 15 residues. In nucleotides, the CDR3 is TGTGCCAGTAGTATAAAGGACACCGGTTTCCAGCCCCAGCATTTT. It encodes CASSIKDTGFQPQHF.

The chain employs TRBV5-6 and TRBJ2-1; tentatively, D is TRBD1 (6 bases). V was trimmed by 4 bases and J by 0 bases, leaving 14 bases between them. The CDR3 contains 16 residues. Germline CDR1 reads SGHDT; CDR2 reads YYEEEE. In DNA, the CDR3 is TGTGCCAGCAGCCTCAAGACAGGAGTCTCCTACAATGAGCAGTTCTTC. Its translation: CASSLKTGVSYNEQFF. Using reference TRBV5-6 and TRBJ2-1 for the parts outside the CDR3, the full variable domain is DAGVTQSPTHLIKTRGQQVTLRCSPKSGHDTVSWYQQALGQGPQFIFQYYEEEERQRGNFPDRFSGHQFPNYSSELNVNALLLGDSALYLCASSLKTGVSYNEQFFGPGTRLTVL.